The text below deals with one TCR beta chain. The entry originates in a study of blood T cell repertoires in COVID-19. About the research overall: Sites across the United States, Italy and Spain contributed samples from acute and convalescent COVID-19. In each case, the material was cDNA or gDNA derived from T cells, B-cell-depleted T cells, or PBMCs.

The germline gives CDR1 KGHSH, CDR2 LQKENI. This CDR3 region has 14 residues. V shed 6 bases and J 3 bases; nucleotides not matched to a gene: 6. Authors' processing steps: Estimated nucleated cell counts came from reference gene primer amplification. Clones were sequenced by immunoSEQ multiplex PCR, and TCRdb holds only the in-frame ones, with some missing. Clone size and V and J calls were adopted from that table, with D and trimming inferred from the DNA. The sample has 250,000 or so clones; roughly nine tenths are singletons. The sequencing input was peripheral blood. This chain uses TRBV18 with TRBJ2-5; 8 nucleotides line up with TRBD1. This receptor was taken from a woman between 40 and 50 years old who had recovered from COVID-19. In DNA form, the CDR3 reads TGTGCCAGCTCGATGGACAGGGATAAAGAGACCCAGTACTTC. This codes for CASSMDRDKETQYF.